This entry is about one T cell receptor beta chain. How the authors handled the data: Estimation of nucleated cell counts relied on the amplification of reference gene primers. Clones were read by immunoSEQ multiplex PCR, and TCRdb kept only the in-frame ones, dropping some. V and J calls and clone size are given by that table; D and trimming were obtained from the DNA. This sample carries tens of thousands of clones, roughly 83% of them seen once, and the ten largest clones take more than 8.5%. The data are from a study of blood T cell repertoires in COVID-19. Whole-study context: PBMCs, B-cell-depleted T cells, or T cells were the source of the cDNA or gDNA that made up the material.

Recruited during active infection, patients (from Seattle) were subsequently followed longitudinally. CDR1 and CDR2 (germline): MNHNS, SASEGT. The CDR3 totals 17 residues. V shed 4 bases and J shed 3 bases, with 22 bases lying between them. The receptor's source is a man aged 50-60 years with COVID-19, enrolled during active disease. The rearrangement links TRBV6-1 to TRBJ2-7; D perhaps matches TRBD1 (8 bases). What was sequenced was peripheral blood. The CDR3 nucleotides are TGTGCCAGCAGTGGACAGGGGAATGGGCGGGGGCTCTACGAGCAGTACTTC. Protein: CASSGQGNGRGLYEQYF.